The present T cell receptor (beta chain) was sequenced within a study of T-cell reconstitution after alpha-beta-depleted transplantation in children. With respect to this clonotype: What it binds is not known.

Unique molecular identifiers were used in preparing the TCRbeta library. TCRdb reprocessed the PCR reads via MiXCR and lists one record per CDR3 protein. This sample has 700,000 or so distinct CDR3 sequences; about an eighth occur once, and the top ten carry about 0.77%. The CDR3 totals 17 residues. Trimming removed 8 bases from V and 7 bases from J; junction bases left unmatched: 17. Study-level points and caveats: Some patients owed their high day-60 TCRbeta diversity to surviving recipient T cells and thymic progenitors. T-cell counts and diversity at one year post-transplant came mainly from newly produced T cells.

This TCR was sampled from a girl between 2 and 10 years old with congenital amegakaryocytic thrombocytopenia, due to receive a stem cell transplant. The chain couples TRBV12-3 or TRBV12-4 to TRBJ2-7; 13 nucleotides match TRBD2. Specimen: PBMCs, collected before TCRalphabeta/CD19-depleted stem cell transplant. CDR3 bases: TGTGCCAGCTGTCTTCGCGGGACTAGCGGGATTCATGAGGAGCAGTACTTC. It is translated as CASCLRGTSGIHEEQYF.